These 19 T cell receptor beta chains share one sample of origin, sequenced in a study of blood T cell repertoires in COVID-19. Produced via immunoSEQ multiplex PCR; TCRdb's table is partial and in-frame only. Of under 300,000 clones listed, roughly nine tenths are singletons. The sample taken for sequencing was PBMCs or T cells enriched from blood (not recorded which). Receptor source: a young woman who had recovered from COVID-19.

The chain links TRBV5-4 to TRBJ2-1; D is ambiguous. The CDR3 totals 15 residues. Per germline, CDR1 SGHNT and CDR2 YYREEE (reference sequence). V dropped 1 base and J dropped 6 bases, with 14 bases sitting between them. CDR3 sequence (DNA): TGTGCCAGCAGCTTGTGGGCAGGAAACCTCAATGAGCAGTTCTTC. Translation gives CASSLWAGNLNEQFF.

V is TRBV30 and J is TRBJ2-1; TRBD2 might be the D (5 bases). CDR3 size: 12 residues. V was shortened by 5 bases and J by 9 bases, with 14 bases between the two germline ends. Germline V gives CDR1 GTSNPN, CDR2 SVGIG (reference sequence). The CDR3 loop reads CAWRDGESEQFF. The CDR3 DNA is TGTGCCTGGCGCGACGGGGAGAGTGAGCAGTTCTTC.

This clone was detected only once. This chain uses TRBV27 with TRBJ2-7; D remains ambiguous. Trimming stripped 10 bases from V and 0 bases from J, with 13 bases between. The CDR3 spans 13 residues. Germline V gene sequence: CDR1 MNHEY, CDR2 SMNVEV (reference sequence). CDR3 amino acids: CANLTPISYEQYF. The CDR3 bases are TGTGCCAACTTGACACCGATCTCCTACGAGCAGTACTTC.

The genes are TRBV3-1 (or the pseudogene TRBV3-2) and TRBJ1-1; 11 bases are a match to TRBD1. CDR1 is LGHDT, CDR2 YNNKEL, per germline (reference sequence). The CDR3 is 16 amino acids. J gave up 6 bases and V 2 bases, and 8 bases lay outside the gene matches. CDR3 sequence (DNA): TGTGCCAGCAGCCAAAGGGGGACAGGGGGTCGAGCTGAAGCTTTCTTT. Encoded protein: CASSQRGTGGRAEAFF.

The chain combines TRBV19 with TRBJ1-2; 8 bases fit TRBD1. CDR1 and CDR2 from the germline V gene are LNHDA and SQIVND (reference sequence). The CDR3 consists of 14 residues. Unmatched junction bases numbered 6, after V lost 1 base and J lost 8 bases. CDR3 nucleotide sequence: TGTGCCAGTAGTATAGCACAGGGGGGATGGGGCTACACCTTC. It is translated as CASSIAQGGWGYTF.

The chain carries TRBV25-1 and TRBJ1-5; 7 bases line up with TRBD1. The V and J ends lost 6 bases and 7 bases, in that order; junction bases with no gene match: 9. Germline values: CDR1 MGHDK, CDR2 SYGVNS. This CDR3 has 14 amino acids. The CDR3 nucleotides are TGTGCCAGCAGCCCCACAGGGGCGGACCAGCCCCAGCATTTT. Amino acids: CASSPTGADQPQHF.

This chain joins TRBV3-1 (or the pseudogene TRBV3-2) and TRBJ1-2; D remains unclear. Germline CDR1 LGHDT, CDR2 YNNKEL (reference sequence). CDR3 length equals 15 residues. V dropped 4 bases and J dropped 7 bases, with 19 bases sitting between them. The CDR3 bases are TGTGCCAGCAGCCCCACGCGATCGTCCCCAAGTGGCTACACCTTC. The encoded protein is CASSPTRSSPSGYTF.

The gene calls are TRBV28 and TRBJ1-5; 8 positions match TRBD1. The CDR3 is 16 residues long. V was clipped by 9 bases and J by 3 bases; unmatched bases: 13. Germline V gene sequence: CDR1 MDHEN, CDR2 SYDVKM. The CDR3 reads CASSVPGQGYNQPQHF. In DNA, the CDR3 is TGTGCCAGTTCCGTCCCCGGACAGGGTTACAATCAGCCCCAGCATTTT.

The J gene is TRBJ1-1, the V gene TRBV18; 10 bases fit TRBD1. Germline V CDR1 and CDR2: KGHSH, LQKENI. The J segment lost 5 bases and the V segment lost 5 bases, leaving 8 bases of the junction unmatched. This CDR3 spans 15 amino acids. CDR3 amino acids: CASSSTGGGGTEAFF. The CDR3 region has the DNA TGTGCCAGCTCATCGACAGGGGGCGGAGGTACTGAAGCTTTCTTT.

V is TRBV7-6 and J is TRBJ2-7, with D possibly matching TRBD1 (7 bases). The V gene lost 4 bases and the J gene lost 4 bases, with 11 bases spanning the gap. The CDR3 has 13 amino acids. Germline CDR1 SGHVS, CDR2 FNYEAQ. The CDR3 here is CASSSSGGYEQYF. The CDR3 coding sequence is TGTGCCAGCAGCTCATCAGGGGGGTACGAGCAGTACTTC.

The J gene is TRBJ1-5, the V gene TRBV6-4, with 9 bases fitting TRBD1. CDR1 and CDR2 (germline): MRHNA, SNTAGT. CDR3 length equals 14 residues. Trimming took 11 bases from V and 6 from J; bases not matched to a gene: 11. In DNA, the CDR3 is TGTGCCGGTCAACTACAGGGGGCGAGTCAGCCCCAGCATTTT. As protein: CAGQLQGASQPQHF.

V usage is TRBV27 and J usage is TRBJ2-1; TRBD2 aligns across 10 bases. The CDR3 spans 15 residues. The V gene's germline CDR1 is MNHEY and CDR2 SMNVEV (reference sequence). J lost 3 bases, V lost 2 bases, and 1 base had no gene match. The CDR3 loop is CASSLRLAGYNEQFF. The CDR3 coding sequence is TGTGCCAGCAGTTTACGACTAGCGGGCTACAATGAGCAGTTCTTC.

The chain carries TRBV28 and TRBJ2-1; 9 bases match TRBD2. CDR1 MDHEN and CDR2 SYDVKM come from the germline V gene. The length of the CDR3 is 12 residues. The ends lost 6 bases at V and 9 bases at J; junction bases unmatched: 3. This CDR3 is CASRRSGGEQFF. CDR3 nucleotide sequence: TGTGCCAGCAGGCGTAGCGGGGGTGAGCAGTTCTTC.

The rearrangement uses TRBV7-2 and TRBJ2-5; the match to TRBD2 covers 8 bases. The V segment lost 1 base and the J segment 2 bases; nucleotides outside the gene matches: 15. The CDR3 totals 19 residues. Germline CDR1 and CDR2: SGHTA and FQGNSA. CDR3 DNA sequence: TGTGCCAGCAGCTTAGACGGCCCGGGCGGGGGGAGGCATCAAGAGACCCAGTACTTC. Translating it yields CASSLDGPGGGRHQETQYF.

The chain has TRBV19 and TRBJ1-4, with a possible D match to TRBD1 (6 bases). This CDR3 contains 14 residues. Trimming removed 4 bases at V and 9 bases at J, with 15 bases between. Per the germline V gene, CDR1 is LNHDA and CDR2 is SQIVND (reference sequence). CDR3 in amino acids: CASSTSLDSKKLFF. In DNA form, the CDR3 reads TGTGCCAGTAGTACCTCCCTGGACAGCAAAAAACTGTTTTTT.

J is TRBJ1-6 and V is TRBV5-1, with D possibly matching TRBD1 (5 bases). Germline V gene sequence: CDR1 SGHRS, CDR2 YFSETQ. The germline V and J ends were trimmed by 1 base and 7 bases, with 9 bases remaining between them. This CDR3 comprises 14 residues. The DNA for the CDR3 is TGCGCCAGCAGCTTGCAGGGTGGAAATTCACCCCTCCACTTT. This gives the protein CASSLQGGNSPLHF.

This chain uses TRBV30 with TRBJ2-7; D remains ambiguous. V was cut by 0 bases and J by 5 bases, with 5 bases left in between. The CDR3 extends over 11 amino acids. Germline loops: CDR1 GTSNPN, CDR2 SVGIG (reference sequence). The DNA for the CDR3 is TGTGCCTGGAGTGTCGGTCACGAGCAGTACTTC. Encoded protein: CAWSVGHEQYF.

The chain joins TRBV18 to TRBJ1-1; D is uncertain. With 3 bases removed from V and 10 bases from J, the gap between germline ends came to 15 bases. In germline, CDR1 is KGHSH, CDR2 LQKENI. The CDR3 runs to 13 residues. The CDR3 sequence is CASSPGFLVGAFF. The DNA of the CDR3 is TGTGCCAGCTCACCCGGGTTTCTGGTGGGAGCTTTCTTT.

This chain joins TRBV11-2 and TRBJ1-2; D is ambiguous. Germline V gene data show CDR1 as SGHAT and CDR2 as FQNNGV. This CDR3 contains 15 residues. The V gene lost 0 bases and the J gene lost 8 bases, with 16 bases spanning the gap. CDR3 protein: CASSLDYQPERGYTF. DNA of the CDR3: TGTGCCAGCAGCTTAGACTATCAACCGGAGCGAGGCTACACCTTC.